The clone carrying this T cell receptor beta chain was found a few times. As yet, its antigen is unknown. The sample originates from a study of blood T cells in healthy people across ages. Through a sample-barcoded 5' primer and a J-beta primer mix, a second PCR was run for roughly 7 to 11 cycles. Through a template-switch adaptor with 12 random nucleotides, each cDNA molecule received a tag. TCRdb ran MiXCR on the 5' RACE reads and lists one entry per CDR3 protein. The sample has roughly 1,800,000 distinct CDR3 sequences; 49% are singletons. Germline CDR1 reads SQVTM; CDR2 reads ANQGSEA. The CDR3 has 16 residues. The V end was cut by 6 bases, the J end by 5 bases, with 25 bases between. Study-level findings and limits: Long-lived and aged donors differed, with more naive CD4+ cells and higher diversity in the long-lived. Without sorted subsets, naive and antigen-experienced compartments could not be conclusively compared. Measured against age, TCR beta diversity per million T cells decreased in a roughly linear manner.

The sequencing input was blood. This sequence was found in a woman aged 40 to 55 in good health. The chain has TRBV29-1 and TRBJ1-2; D is possibly TRBD1 (5 bases). CDR3 in DNA: TGCAGCGTCGAGCCCCGAGGGGCAGGGCGGGAATATGGCTACACCTTC. Protein product: CSVEPRGAGREYGYTF.